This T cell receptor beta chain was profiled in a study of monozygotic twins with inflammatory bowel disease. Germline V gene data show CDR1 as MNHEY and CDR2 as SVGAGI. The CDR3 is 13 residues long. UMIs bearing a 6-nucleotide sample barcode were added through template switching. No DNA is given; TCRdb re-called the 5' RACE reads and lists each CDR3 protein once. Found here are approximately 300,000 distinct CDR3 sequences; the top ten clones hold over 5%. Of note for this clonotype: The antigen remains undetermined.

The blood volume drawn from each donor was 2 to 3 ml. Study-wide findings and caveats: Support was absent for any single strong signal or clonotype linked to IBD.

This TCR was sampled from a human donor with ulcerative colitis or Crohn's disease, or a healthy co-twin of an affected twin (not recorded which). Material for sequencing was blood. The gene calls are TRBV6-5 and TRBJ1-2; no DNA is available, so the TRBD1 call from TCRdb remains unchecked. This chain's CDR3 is CASSSGSGYGYTF.